This TCR beta chain was obtained from a study of graft-versus-host responses after intestinal transplantation (dated by TCRdb to about 2021). In terms of the full investigation: The transplants that recipients got were multivisceral, liver-intestinal, or isolated intestinal. Every recipient was given anti-thymocyte globulin induction, then maintenance tacrolimus and steroids for approximately 3 years. Bulk TCR-beta CDR3 sequencing was used to track graft-versus-host and host-versus-graft alloreactive T cell clones in the graft, circulation and bone marrow after intestinal transplantation. To identify alloreactive clones, pre-transplant mixed lymphocyte reaction products were sequenced and then compared with unstimulated pre-transplant donor and recipient T cells. Of the 20 to 25 intestinal transplant recipients enrolled in the cohort, one of whom was a retransplant, 3 patients without pretransplant specimens were excluded. Donor T cell macrochimerism was defined as a peak of at least 4% donor T cells among recipient peripheral blood mononuclear cells. Rather than being sequenced by the commercial service, samples from a few later patients were sequenced in-house on an Illumina MiSeq and processed with MiXCR. Results and caveats for the whole study, not just this receptor: The conclusions were limited by the relatively low number and heterogeneity of the intestinal transplant patients. Early after transplant, declines in HvG clones were associated with peak levels of circulating GvH clones. In patients with donor T cell macrochimerism, the allografts had high GvH to HvG T cell clonal ratios. GvH clones were detected in recipient bone marrow, and some appeared earlier in ileal mucosa or blood, consistent with an intestinal mucosal origin.

The library was obtained by the immunoSEQ multiplex PCR assay. For most patients, genomic DNA was isolated with the Qiagen DNeasy Blood and Tissue Kit and sent frozen to Adaptive Biotechnologies for TCR sequencing. For most patients, high-throughput TCR-beta CDR3 sequencing of genomic DNA was performed by Adaptive Biotechnologies. Per the authors' processing: TCR sequencing data were retrieved from Adaptive's ImmunoSEQ software for about 17 patients, whereas three other patients were processed with MiXCR and VDJtools. To correct CD4 versus CD8 sorting errors, any sequence found in both subsets at a frequency ratio below 5:1 was removed. Because the origin of CDR3 nucleotide sequences shared between donor and recipient could not be assigned, those sequences were removed. At least 2-fold expansion over unstimulated cells and a minimum CFSE-low frequency of 0.002% (template counts) or 0.001% (read counts) were required for clones to be classified as alloreactive. Clones were considered mappable if detected in sequenced pre-transplant spleen, lymph node, or MLR CFSE-low populations of the donor or recipient. Cumulative frequency of alloreactive clones was calculated as a percentage of all sequences weighted by copy number. TCRdb limited this immuneACCESS table to in-frame rearrangements with V and J called. A share of clones is missing; checked studies link under half to unresolved V genes, and the rest is unexplained. From that table come the V and J calls and clone size; the DNA was used to work out D and trimming. This sample has 80,000 to 100,000 clones in its table, and approximately 90% of those were observed once. The ten largest clonotypes hold approximately 0.17% of the sample.

The CDR3 sequence holds 14 residues, the cysteine and phenylalanine included. The read is trimmed to its CDR3 DNA, 42 bases read in frame from base 1. CDR1 and CDR2 (MDHEN, SYDVKM) derive from the germline V gene. Trimming accounts for 2 bases at V and 8 bases at J, while the number of junction bases matched to no gene is 6. The time point label of this sample denotes: cells obtained before transplantation from donor or recipient. CD3+CD4+ and CD3+CD8+ populations were FACS-sorted from unstimulated pre-transplant donor and recipient cells taken from spleen or lymph nodes. About this clone itself: Its antigen is not yet known. No base qualities exist here, and no much larger clone lies one base off it.

Sequences were derived from unstimulated CD4+ T cells sorted from spleen or lymph node cells, sampled before intestinal transplant. This sequence was found in a human donor who received an intestinal transplant. Recombination linked TRBV28 to TRBJ2-4; 7 bases in between match TRBD1. The DNA sequence is as follows: TGTGCCAGCAGTTTAAAGGGGGCGAGGGACATTCAGTACTTC. Its translation is CASSLKGARDIQYF.